This T cell receptor beta chain was profiled in a study of T-cell reconstitution after alpha-beta-depleted transplantation in children. Study conclusions and caveats: TCRbeta diversity was high at day 60 in some patients (a result of surviving recipient T cells and thymic progenitors).

V lost 0 bases and J lost 2, with 16 bases in between. The CDR3 runs 17 residues. CDR1 is SGHTA and CDR2 is FQGNSA in the germline V gene. Preparation of the TCRbeta library was carried out with unique molecular identifiers. One entry per CDR3 protein, called by TCRdb with MiXCR from the PCR reads. The sample has around 440,000 distinct CDR3 sequences; about 10% are singletons. This clonotype was counted ten times or more. Its antigen is not known. Sequenced material: PBMCs, taken before TCRalphabeta/CD19-depleted stem cell transplant. V usage is TRBV7-2 and J usage is TRBJ2-5; possible D gene TRBD1, 5 bases. The clonotype originates from a child aged 2 to 15 with inherited bone marrow failure, due to receive a stem cell transplant. This CDR3 is CASSLAKRSKGQETQYF. As DNA, the CDR3 is TGTGCCAGCAGCTTAGCGAAGCGCTCGAAGGGGCAAGAGACCCAGTACTTC.